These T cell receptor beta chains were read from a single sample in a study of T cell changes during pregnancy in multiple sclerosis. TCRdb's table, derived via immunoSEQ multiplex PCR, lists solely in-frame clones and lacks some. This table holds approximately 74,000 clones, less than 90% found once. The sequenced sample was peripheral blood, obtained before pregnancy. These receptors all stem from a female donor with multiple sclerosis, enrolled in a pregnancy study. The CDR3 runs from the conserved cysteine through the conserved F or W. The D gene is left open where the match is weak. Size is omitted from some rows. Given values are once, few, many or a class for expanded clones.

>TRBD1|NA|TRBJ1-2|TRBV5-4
TGTGCCAGCACCTCCGGTGGACAGGACCATGGCTACACCTTC
CASTSGGQDHGYTF
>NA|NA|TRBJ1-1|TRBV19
TGTGCCAGTAGTCTCCCTAATCTGAACACTGAAGCTTTCTTT
CASSLPNLNTEAFF
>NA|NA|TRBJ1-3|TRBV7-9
TGTGCCAGCAGCTTCTCCGGACTATACTCTGGAAACACCATATATTTT
CASSFSGLYSGNTIYF
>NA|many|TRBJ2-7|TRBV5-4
TGTGCCAGCAGCTCGGAGGACCTCGAGCAGTACTTC
CASSSEDLEQYF
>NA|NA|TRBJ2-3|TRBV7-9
TGTGCCAGCAGCTTGTTCAGGAGCACAGATACGCAGTATTTT
CASSLFRSTDTQYF
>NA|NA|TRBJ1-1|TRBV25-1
TGTGCCAGCAGTGATCCAGGATTCACTGAAGCTTTCTTT
CASSDPGFTEAFF
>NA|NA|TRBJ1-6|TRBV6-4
TGTGCCAGCAGTGACACCCAGTCAGGTCTCCTTAATTCACCCCTCCACTTT
CASSDTQSGLLNSPLHF
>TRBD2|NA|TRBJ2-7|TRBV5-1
TGCGCCAGCAGCTTGACTCGCGGGAGGGCCTACGAGCAGTACTTC
CASSLTRGRAYEQYF
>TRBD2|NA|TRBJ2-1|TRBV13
TGTGCCAGCAGCAGGACTAGCGGGGGGTGGAGGAATGAGCAGTTCTTC
CASSRTSGGWRNEQFF
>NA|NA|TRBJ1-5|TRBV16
TGTGCCAGCAGCCTCGACAGGATCAATCAGCCCCAGCATTTT
CASSLDRINQPQHF
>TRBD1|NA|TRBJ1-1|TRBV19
TGTGCCAGTAGTTACAGGGGTACGAACACTGAAGCTTTCTTT
CASSYRGTNTEAFF
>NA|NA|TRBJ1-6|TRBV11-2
TGTGCCAGCAACGGTTTCGAGTCCTATAATTCACCCCTCCACTTT
CASNGFESYNSPLHF
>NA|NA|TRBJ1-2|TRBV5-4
TGTGCCAGCAGCTTGGCGGGGGTCGTCTATGGCTACACCTTC
CASSLAGVVYGYTF
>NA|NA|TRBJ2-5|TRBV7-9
TGTGCCAGCAGCCCTGGAGAGGCAGAAGAGACCCAGTACTTC
CASSPGEAEETQYF
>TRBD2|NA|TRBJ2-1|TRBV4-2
TGTGCCAGCAGCCAGCCTAGCGGGGGGCAGGACAATGAGCAGTTCTTC
CASSQPSGGQDNEQFF
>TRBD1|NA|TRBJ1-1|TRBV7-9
TGTGCCAGCAGCGTAGACAGGGGGTCCACTGAAGCTTTCTTT
CASSVDRGSTEAFF
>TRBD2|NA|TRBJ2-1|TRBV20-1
TGCAGTGCTTTGACTAGCTATGAGCAGTTCTTC
CSALTSYEQFF
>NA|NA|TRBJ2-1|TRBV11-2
TGTGCCAGCAGCTTAGATGAGGGGGTTTACAATGAGCAGTTCTTC
CASSLDEGVYNEQFF
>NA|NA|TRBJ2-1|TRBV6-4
TGTGCCAGCAGTGAAAGAGAACGAGGTGAGCAGTTCTTC
CASSERERGEQFF
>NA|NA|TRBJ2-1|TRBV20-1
TGCAGTGCTAGAGACACTAATGAGCAGTTCTTC
CSARDTNEQFF
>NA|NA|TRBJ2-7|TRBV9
TGTGCCAGCAGCGTAGACCCCAGTTCCTACGAGCAGTACTTC
CASSVDPSSYEQYF
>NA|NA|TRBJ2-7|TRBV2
TGTGCCAGCAGAACAGGGAATCCAACCTACGAGCAGTACTTC
CASRTGNPTYEQYF
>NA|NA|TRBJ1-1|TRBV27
TGTGCCAGCAGTCCTACCCACAGGGTTAGGGGCACTGAAGCTTTCTTT
CASSPTHRVRGTEAFF
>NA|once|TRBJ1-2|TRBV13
TGTGCCAGCAGCTTAGGGCGCGGACAGCTAAACTATGGCTACACCTTC
CASSLGRGQLNYGYTF
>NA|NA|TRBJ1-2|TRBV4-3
TGCGCCAGCAGCCAAGATCGGGGGGGTGGCTACACCTTC
CASSQDRGGGYTF
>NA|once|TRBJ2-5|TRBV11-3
TGTGCCAGCAGCTTAGACAGGTACCAAGAGACCCAGTACTTC
CASSLDRYQETQYF
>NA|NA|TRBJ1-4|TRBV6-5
TGTGCCAGCAGTTGGGCAGAAGGGGCAACTAATGAAAAACTGTTTTTT
CASSWAEGATNEKLFF
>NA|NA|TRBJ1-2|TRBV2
TGTGCCAGCAGTGAGGGCCGGCAGGGCTACACCTTC
CASSEGRQGYTF
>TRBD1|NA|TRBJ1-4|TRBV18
TGTGCCAGCTCACCTAGCCCGGGACAGGGGGCGGATTGGAGTGAAAAACTGTTTTTT
CASSPSPGQGADWSEKLFF
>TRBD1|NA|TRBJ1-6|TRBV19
TGTGCCAGTAGTATGGACAGGGCGCAGAGTAATTCACCCCTCCACTTT
CASSMDRAQSNSPLHF
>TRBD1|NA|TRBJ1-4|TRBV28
TGTGCCAGCAGTCGGAACAGGGGCGGAGATGAAAAACTGTTTTTT
CASSRNRGGDEKLFF
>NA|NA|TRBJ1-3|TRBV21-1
TGTGCCAGCAGCCCCGGGAGGAGAGGGAGGCCTGGCTCTGGAAACACCATATATTTT
CASSPGRRGRPGSGNTIYF
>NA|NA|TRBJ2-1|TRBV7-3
TGTGCCAGCAGCTTATTGGCAGGGTGGGCGAATGGAAATGAGCAGTTCTTC
CASSLLAGWANGNEQFF
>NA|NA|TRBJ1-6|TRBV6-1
TGTGCCAGCAGTTCCCTCAGGTCACCCCTCCACTTT
CASSSLRSPLHF
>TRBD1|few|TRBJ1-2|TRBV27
TGTGCCAGCAGTTTAGGGACAGGGGTGCAAGGCTACACCTTC
CASSLGTGVQGYTF
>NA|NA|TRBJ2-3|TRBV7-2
TGTGCCAGCAGCTTAGCCTGGGGCAGCACAGATACGCAGTATTTT
CASSLAWGSTDTQYF
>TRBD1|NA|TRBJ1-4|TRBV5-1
TGCGCCAGCAGCCCCGGGACAGGGAGGGAAAAACTGTTTTTT
CASSPGTGREKLFF
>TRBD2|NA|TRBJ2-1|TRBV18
TGTGCCAGCTCACGGACCGGGACTAGCGGGAGACTTGAGCAGTTCTTC
CASSRTGTSGRLEQFF
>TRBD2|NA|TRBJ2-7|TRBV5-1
TGCGCCAGCAGCCGAGGGACTAGCGGGAGGTTATACGAGCAGTACTTC
CASSRGTSGRLYEQYF
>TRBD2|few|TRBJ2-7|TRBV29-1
TGCAGCGTTGAAGCGACCGGGACTACCTCCTACGAGCAGTACTTC
CSVEATGTTSYEQYF
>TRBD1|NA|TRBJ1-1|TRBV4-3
TGCGCCAGCAGCCGAATCAAGACAGGGGGCACTGAAGCTTTCTTT
CASSRIKTGGTEAFF
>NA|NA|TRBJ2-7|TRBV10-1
TGCGCCAGCAGTGAGTCGACAGGCACCTACGAGCAGTACTTC
CASSESTGTYEQYF
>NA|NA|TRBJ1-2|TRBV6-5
TGTGCCAGCAGTTACTCCGGCGGCGATGGCTACACCTTC
CASSYSGGDGYTF